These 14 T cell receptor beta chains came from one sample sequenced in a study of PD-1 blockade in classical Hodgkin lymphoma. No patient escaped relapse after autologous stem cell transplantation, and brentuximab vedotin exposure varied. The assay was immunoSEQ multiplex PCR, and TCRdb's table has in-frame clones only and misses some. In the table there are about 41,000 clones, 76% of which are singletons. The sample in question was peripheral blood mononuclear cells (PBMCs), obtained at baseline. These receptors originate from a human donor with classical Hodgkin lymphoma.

CDR3 bases: TGCAGCGCCCGGGGGACAGGCGGGGCCAACGTCCTGACTTTC. It translates to CSARGTGGANVLTF. The chain recombines TRBV29-1 with TRBJ2-6; 8 nucleotides align to TRBD1. There are 14 residues in the CDR3. The V segment lost 7 bases and the J segment 4 bases; nucleotides outside the gene matches: 6. Germline V lookup: CDR1 SQVTM, CDR2 ANQGSEA. The variable domain in full, completed from reference TRBV29-1 and TRBJ2-6, reads SAVISQKPSRDICQRGTSLTIQCQVDSQVTMMFWYRQQPGQSLTLIATANQGSEATYESGFVIDKFPISRPNLTFSTLTVSNMSPEDSSIYLCSARGTGGANVLTFGAGSRLTVL.

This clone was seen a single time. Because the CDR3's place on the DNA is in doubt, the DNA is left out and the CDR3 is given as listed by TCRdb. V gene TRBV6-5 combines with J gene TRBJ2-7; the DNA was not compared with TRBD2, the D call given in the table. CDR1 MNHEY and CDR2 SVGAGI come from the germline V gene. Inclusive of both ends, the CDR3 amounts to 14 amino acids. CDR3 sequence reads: CASSSSGRTYEQYF.

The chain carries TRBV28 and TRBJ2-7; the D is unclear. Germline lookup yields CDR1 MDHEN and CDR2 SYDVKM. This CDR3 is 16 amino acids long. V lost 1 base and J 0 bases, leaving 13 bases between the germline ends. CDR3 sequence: CASSLYFRLSSYEQYF. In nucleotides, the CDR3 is TGTGCCAGCAGTTTATATTTCAGATTAAGCTCCTACGAGCAGTACTTC.

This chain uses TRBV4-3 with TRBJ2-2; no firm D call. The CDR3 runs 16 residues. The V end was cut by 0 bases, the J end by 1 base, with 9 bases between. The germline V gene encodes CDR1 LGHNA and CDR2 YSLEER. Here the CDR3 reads CASSQDEAWNTGELFF. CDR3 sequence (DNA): TGCGCCAGCAGCCAAGACGAGGCGTGGAACACCGGGGAGCTGTTTTTT.

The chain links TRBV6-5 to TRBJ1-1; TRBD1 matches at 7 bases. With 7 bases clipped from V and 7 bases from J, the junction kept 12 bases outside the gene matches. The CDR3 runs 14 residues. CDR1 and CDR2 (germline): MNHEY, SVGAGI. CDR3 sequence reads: CASIPTGTAFEAFF. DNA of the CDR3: TGTGCCAGCATTCCTACCGGGACAGCCTTTGAAGCTTTCTTT.

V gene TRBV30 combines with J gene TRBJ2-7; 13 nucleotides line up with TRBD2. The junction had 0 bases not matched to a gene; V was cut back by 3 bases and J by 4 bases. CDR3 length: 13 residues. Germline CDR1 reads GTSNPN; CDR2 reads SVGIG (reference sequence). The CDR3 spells CAWRTSGRYEQYF. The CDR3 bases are TGTGCCTGGAGGACTAGCGGGAGGTACGAGCAGTACTTC.

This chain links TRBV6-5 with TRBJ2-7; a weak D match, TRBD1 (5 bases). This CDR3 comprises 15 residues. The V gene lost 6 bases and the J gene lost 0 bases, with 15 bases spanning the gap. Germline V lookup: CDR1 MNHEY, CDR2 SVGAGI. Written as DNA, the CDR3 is TGTGCCAGCAGCCCCGCGGCCCAGGGCTCCTACGAGCAGTACTTC. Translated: CASSPAAQGSYEQYF.

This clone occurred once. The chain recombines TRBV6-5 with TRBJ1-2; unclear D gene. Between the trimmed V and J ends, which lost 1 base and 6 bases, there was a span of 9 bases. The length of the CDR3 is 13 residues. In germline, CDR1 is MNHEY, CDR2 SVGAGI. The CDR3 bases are TGTGCCAGCAGTTACTATGGGATGGATGGCTACACCTTC. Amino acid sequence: CASSYYGMDGYTF.

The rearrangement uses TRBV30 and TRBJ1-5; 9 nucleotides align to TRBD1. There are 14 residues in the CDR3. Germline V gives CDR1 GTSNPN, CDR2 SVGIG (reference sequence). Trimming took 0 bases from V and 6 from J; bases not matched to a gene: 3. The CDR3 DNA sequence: TGTGCCTGGAGTGTAGGACAGGGGCGTCAGCCCCAGCATTTT. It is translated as CAWSVGQGRQPQHF.

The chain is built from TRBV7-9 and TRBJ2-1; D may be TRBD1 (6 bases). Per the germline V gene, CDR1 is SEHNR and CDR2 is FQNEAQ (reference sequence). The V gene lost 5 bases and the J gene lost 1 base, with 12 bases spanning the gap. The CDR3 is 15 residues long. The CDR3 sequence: CASSHWGPSYNEQFF. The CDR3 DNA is TGTGCCAGCAGCCACTGGGGGCCTTCCTACAATGAGCAGTTCTTC.

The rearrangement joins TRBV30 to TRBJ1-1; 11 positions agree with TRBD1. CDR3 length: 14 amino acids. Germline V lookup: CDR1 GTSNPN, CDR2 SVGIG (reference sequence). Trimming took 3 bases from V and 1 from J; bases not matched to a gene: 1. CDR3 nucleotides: TGTGCCTGGAGGGACAGGGGGCGGAACACTGAAGCTTTCTTT. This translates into CAWRDRGRNTEAFF.

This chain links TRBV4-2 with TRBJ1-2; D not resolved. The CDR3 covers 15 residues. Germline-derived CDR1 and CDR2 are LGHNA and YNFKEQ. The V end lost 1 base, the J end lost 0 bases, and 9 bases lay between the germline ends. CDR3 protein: CASSQGLSTNYGYTF. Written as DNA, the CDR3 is TGTGCCAGCAGCCAAGGTCTTAGTACTAACTATGGCTACACCTTC.

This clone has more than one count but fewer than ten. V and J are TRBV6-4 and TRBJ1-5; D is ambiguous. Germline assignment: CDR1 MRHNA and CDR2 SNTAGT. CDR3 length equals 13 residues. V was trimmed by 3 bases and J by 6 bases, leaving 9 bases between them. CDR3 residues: CASSETSFQPQHF. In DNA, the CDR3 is TGTGCCAGCAGTGAGACATCCTTTCAGCCCCAGCATTTT.

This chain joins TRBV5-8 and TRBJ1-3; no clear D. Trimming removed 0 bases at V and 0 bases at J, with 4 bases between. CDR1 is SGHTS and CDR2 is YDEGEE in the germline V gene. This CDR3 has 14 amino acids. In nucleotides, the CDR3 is TGTGCCAGCAGCTTGGAAGTCTCTGGAAACACCATATATTTT. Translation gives CASSLEVSGNTIYF. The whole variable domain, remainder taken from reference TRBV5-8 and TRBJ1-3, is EAGVTQSPTHLIKTRGQQATLRCSPISGHTSVYWYQQALGLGLQFLLWYDEGEERNRGNFPPRFSGRQFPNYSSELNVNALELEDSALYLCASSLEVSGNTIYFGEGSWLTVV.